This T cell receptor (beta chain) was obtained from a study of T cell responses to AZD1222 COVID-19 vaccine. Points from the study as a whole: Spike-specific TCR breadth and depth rose after two AZD1222 doses. In the spike-specific TCR repertoire, nearly half reportedly target unmutated variant regions.

Details on this clone: What it recognizes is unknown.

The CDR3 runs 13 residues. The V end lost 8 bases, the J end lost 7 bases, and 15 bases lay between the germline ends. Per the germline V gene, CDR1 is WSHSY and CDR2 is SAAADI. Data came from immunoSEQ multiplex PCR; TCRdb stores just in-frame clones and leaves some out. Among fewer than 150,000 clones, around nine tenths were seen once, and the ten largest hold approximately 2.8%. This sequence originates from an adult who received the AZD1222 COVID-19 vaccine. The specimen was peripheral blood, collected 28 days after the second AZD1222 dose. V is TRBV10-2 and J is TRBJ2-1; D uncertain. Written as DNA, the CDR3 is TGCGCCAGCTCTTTTGGGCTACTTAATGAGCAGTTCTTC. Protein product: CASSFGLLNEQFF.